This T cell receptor (beta chain) was recorded in a study of T cells in localized non-small cell lung cancer (dated by TCRdb to 2018 to 2021). General notes on the study: Comparing tumors with uninvolved tumor-adjacent lungs, the study looked at the T cell repertoires of hundreds of patients with early-stage NSCLC. The cohort was made up of 200 to 250 treatment-naive NSCLC patients whose localized lung tumors had been resected. A mean age of around 66 years was recorded for the NSCLC patients, of whom around 120 were male and some 99 were female. Paper-wide results and their limitations: Uninvolved tumor-adjacent lung showed the highest T cell clonality, higher than tumor, which suggests more focused antigenic responses in the uninvolved tumor-adjacent lung. Because multi-region sequencing of the tumors was not done, intratumor heterogeneity could not be ruled out. Because of the exploratory design, TCR variables were selected using unadjusted p-values without false-discovery rate correction. Higher blood T cell density associated with longer overall survival, while higher adjacent-lung clonality associated with shorter survival. A median of approximately 62 of the top 100 tumor clones turned up in the paired uninvolved adjacent lung, and 25 to 30 of those clones also ranked among the top 100 of that same adjacent lung.

At diagnosis, tumor, uninvolved tumor-adjacent lung and peripheral blood were collected and then preserved as a mix of FFPE and fresh-frozen material. For TCR repertoire profiling, blood samples were analyzed as peripheral blood mononuclear cells. This clone has a single count. It has no known antigen specificity. The sample holds no much larger clone one base away, and base qualities are not on file. TCR beta CDR3 regions were sequenced from DNA using the immunoSEQ Assay. From the authors' description of their analysis: To compute T cell density, TCR beta template counts were normalized to usable DNA, which was estimated by amplifying housekeeping genes. Richness was estimated with the preseqR package, extrapolating to 400,000 templates for PBMC samples and 120,000 templates for tissue samples. Clonality was defined as one minus Pielou's evenness. To identify tissue-enriched TCRs, differential abundance testing was run on productive amino-acid clonotypes with a minimum total count of 5 and an alpha of 0.1. The Jaccard Index and the Morisita Overlap Index were used to quantify repertoire overlap between compartments. GLIPH clustered TCR beta CDR3s with public tetramer-defined viral CDR3s; viral motifs required at least three viral sequences plus V-gene enrichment. TCRdb holds this immuneACCESS table with in-frame rearrangements only. Some clones are missing; in checked studies, unresolved V genes explain under half, and the rest has no known cause. V and J calls plus clone size are reproduced from that table; the DNA served to infer D and trimming. For this sample there are 25,000 or so clones; 90% appear just once. Roughly 7.2% of the sample comes from the top ten.

The CDR3 contains 12 residues, cysteine and phenylalanine counted. Of the read, only the CDR3 DNA is kept; its 36 bases are in frame from base 1. The germline V gene supplies CDR1 WSHSY and CDR2 SAAADI. This TCR derives from a woman aged 40 to 75 with stage I lung adenocarcinoma. Recombination joined TRBV10-2 with TRBJ1-2, with the D gene not clear enough to name. Sequencing was performed on peripheral blood, taken before any cancer treatment. The base sequence is TGCGCGATCAAAGCAGGAGGCTATGGCTACACCTTC. Its protein product is CAIKAGGYGYTF.